The clone carrying this TCR beta chain was detected ten times or more. This record belongs to a study of molecular identifiers for immune sequencing clone quantification. As for the study in general: Within a replicate experiment, RNA obtained from either roughly 20,000 or 100,000 naive CD8 cells was divided into five aliquots, and four of those aliquots were then sequenced.

Sorted naive CD8 T cells were those defined as CD8+CD4-CCR7+CD45RA+. TCRdb passed the PCR reads through MiXCR, listing each CDR3 protein once. The table includes under 100,000 distinct CDR3 sequences, roughly 25% detected once. The CDR3 runs to 16 residues. CDR1 SEHNR and CDR2 FQNEAQ come from the germline V gene (reference sequence). The germline V and J ends were trimmed by 5 bases and 3 bases, with 19 bases remaining between them. Material: naive CD8+ T cells from blood, with Jurkat cell RNA spiked in. Described subset: FACS-sorted CD8+CD4-CCR7+CD45RA+ naive T cells. The chain joins TRBV7-9 to TRBJ1-1, with D possibly being TRBD1 (5 bases). The clonotype originates from a human donor in good health. Some libraries in this study had Jurkat cell RNA spiked in. CDR3 nucleotides: TGTGCCAGCAGCCCCCGGGCAGGGCCTACCGACACTGAAGCTTTCTTT. Encoded protein: CASSPRAGPTDTEAFF.